This is a list of T cell receptor beta chains from one sample in a study of tumor-infiltrating lymphocytes in glioblastoma multiforme. TCRdb itself ran the multiplex PCR reads through MiXCR, one entry per CDR3 protein. Among around 30,000 distinct CDR3 sequences listed, roughly 64% were seen once. Sequenced: brain tumor tissue. The receptors originated from a male donor with glioblastoma. Both conserved end residues are part of each CDR3. Each record gives: D gene, clone size, J gene, V gene, CDR3 DNA, CDR3 protein. D genes are given only for firm matches. The listing skips clone size in some rows; elsewhere it reads once, few, many or a size class.

>TRBD2|few|TRBJ2-5|TRBV11-3
TGTGCCAGCAGCTCTTACTACTCCGGGACTAGCGGGAGCCGGCGAGAGACCCAGTACTTC
CASSSYYSGTSGSRRETQYF
>TRBD2|.|TRBJ2-7|TRBV29-1
TGCAGCGTTGGCCTGGGTAGCGGGAGCCTTCCCTACGAGCAGTACTTC
CSVGLGSGSLPYEQYF
>.|few|TRBJ1-1|TRBV4-1
TGCGCCAGCAGCCAAGTATGGGGGGACATGAACACTGAAGCTTTCTTT
CASSQVWGDMNTEAFF
>.|.|TRBJ2-7|TRBV29-1
TGCATCGTTGATGCCCCCAAGGGGACTTACAACGAGCAGTACTTC
CIVDAPKGTYNEQYF
>.|few|TRBJ2-1|TRBV11-3
TGTGCCAGCAGCCAACCCCCTAGGGATGAGCAGTTCTTC
CASSQPPRDEQFF
>TRBD2|many|TRBJ2-7|TRBV4-2
TGTGCCAGCAGCTCGCATCCGGGACTCCCGGGGGGCTCCTACGAGCAGTACTTC
CASSSHPGLPGGSYEQYF
>.|few|TRBJ1-5|TRBV11-2
TGTGCCAGCAGCTTGGGGGGCATAGAGGCCACCCAGCATTTT
CASSLGGIEATQHF
>.|.|TRBJ2-3|TRBV5-4
TGTGCCAGCACCGCACGGCGGGGTACAAATACGCAGTATTTT
CASTARRGTNTQYF
>.|.|TRBJ2-7|TRBV2
TGTGCCAGCAGTTTTCCCGGGAGCGAGCAGTACTTC
CASSFPGSEQYF
>.|.|TRBJ2-3|TRBV29-1
TGCAGCGCCGTCAGGGACTCAGGACGATCTGCTCAGTATTTT
CSAVRDSGRSAQYF
>.|.|TRBJ2-5|TRBV29-1
TGCAGCGTTCGACTCTCGACCGGGCCAGTGACCCAGTACTTC
CSVRLSTGPVTQYF
>TRBD1|.|TRBJ1-5|TRBV6-5
TGTGTCAGCAGCCGAGACAGGGGGGAACAGCCCCAGCATTTT
CVSSRDRGEQPQHF
>.|many|TRBJ2-5|TRBV7-9
TGTGCCAGCAGCCCAAAGGGGGGGCGAGAGACCCAGTACTTC
CASSPKGGRETQYF
>TRBD1|.|TRBJ2-2|TRBV11-1
TGTGCCAGCAGCTTCCGAGGGCAGGGGGCTAACACCGGGGAGCTGTTTTTT
CASSFRGQGANTGELFF
>TRBD1|.|TRBJ2-7|TRBV7-8
TGTCTCAGCAGCTTTAACTTTGGTGACAGGGACGAGCAGTACTTC
CLSSFNFGDRDEQYF
>TRBD1|.|TRBJ2-2|TRBV6-1
TGTGCCAGCCGAAGGGACAGGGCTAACATCGGGGAGATGTTTTTT
CASRRDRANIGEMFF
>.|.|TRBJ1-3|TRBV20-1
TGCAGTGATAGAGTCGGGATTGGAAACACCATATATTTT
CSDRVGIGNTIYF
>.|.|TRBJ2-7|TRBV29-1
TGCAGCGTCCTAATACATGGGAACCGCGAGCATTACTTC
CSVLIHGNREHYF
>TRBD2|.|TRBJ2-3|TRBV20-1
TGCAATGCTAGTCGCCCCGGACCAGCGGGAGGGCCGAGTAGCACAGATACGCATTATTTT
CNASRPGPAGGPSSTDTHYF
>.|.|TRBJ2-2|TRBV29-1
TGCAGCGTGGACGAGGTGGGCACCGGGGAGCTGTTTTTT
CSVDEVGTGELFF
>.|.|TRBJ2-3|TRBV29-1
TGCATCGTGAGGGATTCTAGAACAGATATGCAGTATTTT
CIVRDSRTDMQYF
>.|.|TRBJ2-3|TRBV29-1
TGCAGCGTAGCCGGGACTCGTACAGATACTAAGTATTTT
CSVAGTRTDTKYF
>.|once|TRBJ2-2|TRBV5-1
TGCGCCAGCAGCCGCGTCCCAAAGAACGTGGAGCTGTTTTTT
CASSRVPKNVELFF
>.|many|TRBJ2-1|TRBV5-8
TGTGCCAGCAGCCCCGGAACGTCCTACAATGAGCAGTTCTTC
CASSPGTSYNEQFF
>.|.|TRBJ2-3|TRBV20-1
TGCAGTGCTAGTAGGGACCAACTCTTGGATACGCAGTATTTT
CSASRDQLLDTQYF
>.|.|TRBJ1-1|TRBV20-1
TGCAGTGCTCCTCCGGGACACGGTGGAGCTTTCTTT
CSAPPGHGGAFF
>TRBD1|.|TRBJ2-7|TRBV6-5
TGTGCCAGCAGTCACTCCACAGGGGCCCCTGAGCAGTACTTC
CASSHSTGAPEQYF
>.|.|TRBJ1-5|TRBV29-1
TGCAGCGCCATCCTCAGGGGAGGCAGCAATCAGCCCCAGCATTTT
CSAILRGGSNQPQHF
>TRBD1|.|TRBJ2-1|TRBV20-1
TGCAATGCTATGGGACAGGGGTTGAATGAGCAGTTCTTC
CNAMGQGLNEQFF
>TRBD2|.|TRBJ2-3|TRBV11-2
TGTGCCAGGAGTACTTTAGCGGGTGAGGATACGCAGTATTTT
CARSTLAGEDTQYF
>.|few|TRBJ2-7|TRBV11-2
TGTGCCAGCAGCTTAGACGTAGGGGTCGAGCAGTACTTC
CASSLDVGVEQYF
>.|.|TRBJ1-1|TRBV4-2
TGTGCCAGCAGCCGGGACTGGAACACTGAGGCTTCCTTT
CASSRDWNTEASF
>TRBD1|.|TRBJ2-5|TRBV2
TGTGCCAGCAGTGAAAGGGGACAGTCATATGTGGAGACCCAGTACTTC
CASSERGQSYVETQYF
>.|.|TRBJ1-5|TRBV29-1
TGCAGCGTTGTCCTGGGGAATAGCAATCAGCCCCAGCATTTT
CSVVLGNSNQPQHF
>.|.|TRBJ2-7|TRBV20-1
TGCAGTGCTCCGCCGGGGAAACCCTACGAGCAGTACTTC
CSAPPGKPYEQYF
>.|.|TRBJ1-2|TRBV5-1
TGCGCCAGCAGCTCGGGAGGGACGGATGGCTACACCTTC
CASSSGGTDGYTF
>TRBD2|.|TRBJ2-1|TRBV20-1
TGCAGTGTTAGGGATCTCGGGCTAGCGGGAACAAGCTCCTACAATGAGCAGTTCTTC
CSVRDLGLAGTSSYNEQFF
>.|.|TRBJ2-7|TRBV20-1
TGCAGTGCTAACAATCAGGACTACGAGCAGTACTTC
CSANNQDYEQYF
>TRBD1|once|TRBJ1-4|TRBV6-1
TGTGCCAGCAGTGAAGGGACAGGGGGCGAGGGCGAAAAACTGTTTTTT
CASSEGTGGEGEKLFF
>.|once|TRBJ2-7|TRBV5-6
TGTGCCAGCAGCTTGACTAGTCTCCACGAGCTGTATTTC
CASSLTSLHELYF
>.|once|TRBJ2-3|TRBV5-5
TGTGCCTGCAGCTTGGAGAATACAGATACGCAGTATTTT
CACSLENTDTQYF
>TRBD2|.|TRBJ2-1|TRBV6-1
TGTGCCAGCAATGTATCCCAACTAGCGGGAGCGTATGAGCAGTTCTTC
CASNVSQLAGAYEQFF
>TRBD2|.|TRBJ2-5|TRBV20-1
TGCAGTGCTAGAGAGACTAGCGGGACAGTAAGAGAGACCCAGTACTTC
CSARETSGTVRETQYF
>.|.|TRBJ2-7|TRBV20-1
TGCGGTGCTAGAGCGGGAGGGACAGGGGATGACGAGCAATACTTC
CGARAGGTGDDEQYF
>.|few|TRBJ1-4|TRBV2
TGTGCCAGCAGTGCTCGTGAAAAACTGTTTTTT
CASSAREKLFF
>.|once|TRBJ1-1|TRBV20-1
TGCGGTGCTACCCAGACCACAAGGGGGTACCGGAACACTGAAGCTTTCTTT
CGATQTTRGYRNTEAFF
>TRBD2|.|TRBJ2-1|TRBV30
TGTGCCTGGGATATGACTAGCGGGAGTAGGAATGGGCAATTCTTC
CAWDMTSGSRNGQFF